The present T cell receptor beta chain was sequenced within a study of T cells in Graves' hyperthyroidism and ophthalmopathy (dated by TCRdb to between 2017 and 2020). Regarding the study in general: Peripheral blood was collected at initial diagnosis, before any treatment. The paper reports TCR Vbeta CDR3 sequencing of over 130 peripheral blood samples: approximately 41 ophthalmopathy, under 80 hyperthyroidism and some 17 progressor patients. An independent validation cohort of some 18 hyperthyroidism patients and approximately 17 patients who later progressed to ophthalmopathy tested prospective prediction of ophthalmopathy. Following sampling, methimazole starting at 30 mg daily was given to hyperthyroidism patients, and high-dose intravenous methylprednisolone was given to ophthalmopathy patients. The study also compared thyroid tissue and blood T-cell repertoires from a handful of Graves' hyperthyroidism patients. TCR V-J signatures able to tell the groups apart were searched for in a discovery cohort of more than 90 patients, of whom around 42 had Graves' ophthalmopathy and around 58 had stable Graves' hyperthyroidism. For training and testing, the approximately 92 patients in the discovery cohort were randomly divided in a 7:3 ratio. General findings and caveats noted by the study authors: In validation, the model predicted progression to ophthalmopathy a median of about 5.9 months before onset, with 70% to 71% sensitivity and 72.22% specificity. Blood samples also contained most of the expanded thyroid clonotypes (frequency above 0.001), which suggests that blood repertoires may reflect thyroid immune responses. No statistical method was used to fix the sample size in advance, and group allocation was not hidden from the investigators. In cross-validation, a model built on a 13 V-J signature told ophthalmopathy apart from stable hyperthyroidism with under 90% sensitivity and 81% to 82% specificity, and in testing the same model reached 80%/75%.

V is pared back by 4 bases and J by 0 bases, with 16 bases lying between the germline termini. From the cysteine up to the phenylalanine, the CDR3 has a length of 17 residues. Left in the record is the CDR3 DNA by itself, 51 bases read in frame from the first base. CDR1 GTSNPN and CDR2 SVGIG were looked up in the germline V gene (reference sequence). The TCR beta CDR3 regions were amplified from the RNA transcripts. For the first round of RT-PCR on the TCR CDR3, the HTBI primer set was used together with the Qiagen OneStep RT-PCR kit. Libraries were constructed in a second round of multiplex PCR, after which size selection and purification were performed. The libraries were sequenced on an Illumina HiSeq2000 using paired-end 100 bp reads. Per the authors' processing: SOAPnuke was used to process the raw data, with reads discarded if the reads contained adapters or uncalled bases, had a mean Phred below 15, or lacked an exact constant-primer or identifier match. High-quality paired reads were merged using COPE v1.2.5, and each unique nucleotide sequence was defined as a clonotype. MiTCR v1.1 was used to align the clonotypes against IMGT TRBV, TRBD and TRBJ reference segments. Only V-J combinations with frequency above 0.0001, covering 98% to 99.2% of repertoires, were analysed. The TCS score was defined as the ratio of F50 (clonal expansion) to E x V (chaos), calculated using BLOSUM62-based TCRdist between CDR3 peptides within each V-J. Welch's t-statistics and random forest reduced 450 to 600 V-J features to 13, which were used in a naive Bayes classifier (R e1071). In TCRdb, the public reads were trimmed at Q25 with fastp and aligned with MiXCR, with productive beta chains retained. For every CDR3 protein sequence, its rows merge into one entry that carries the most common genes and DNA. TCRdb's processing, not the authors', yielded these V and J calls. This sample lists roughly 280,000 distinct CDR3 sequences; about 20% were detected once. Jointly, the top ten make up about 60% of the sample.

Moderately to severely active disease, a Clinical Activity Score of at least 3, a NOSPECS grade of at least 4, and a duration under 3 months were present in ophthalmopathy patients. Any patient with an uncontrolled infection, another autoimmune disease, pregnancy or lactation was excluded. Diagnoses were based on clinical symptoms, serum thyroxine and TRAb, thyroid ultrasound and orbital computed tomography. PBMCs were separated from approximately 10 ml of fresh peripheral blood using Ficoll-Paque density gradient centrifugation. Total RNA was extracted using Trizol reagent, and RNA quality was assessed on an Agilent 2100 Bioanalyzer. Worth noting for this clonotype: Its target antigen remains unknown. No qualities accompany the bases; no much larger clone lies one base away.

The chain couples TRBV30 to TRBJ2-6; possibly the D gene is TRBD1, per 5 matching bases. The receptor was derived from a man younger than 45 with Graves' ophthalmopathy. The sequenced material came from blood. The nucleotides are TGTGCCTGGAATCCGGTAGGGGTGACCTCTGGGGCCAACGTCCTGACTTTC. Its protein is CAWNPVGVTSGANVLTF.